A single sample gave rise to the 8 T cell receptor beta chains below, sequenced in a study of T-cell memory formation after mild COVID-19. TCRdb used MiXCR to reprocess the 5' RACE reads, holding one entry per CDR3 protein. The sample includes under 350,000 distinct CDR3 sequences, about 17% of them seen just once. Specimen: PBMCs or a T cell subset sorted from them (not recorded which). These receptors came from a man aged 18 to 30 who had mild COVID-19 (a few samples of this study predate the infection). Cell type and time point are not known.

This clonotype was counted between two and nine times. The chain recombines TRBV18 with TRBJ2-3; 8 bases map to TRBD1. This CDR3 comprises 14 residues. Germline CDR1 reads KGHSH; CDR2 reads LQKENI. V was clipped by 4 bases and J by 6 bases; unmatched bases: 6. DNA for the CDR3: TGTGCCAGCTCACGGGGACAGGAGGTGGATACGCAGTATTTT. Translated: CASSRGQEVDTQYF.

This chain uses TRBV12-3 or TRBV12-4 with TRBJ2-7; 10 bases align to TRBD1. The CDR3 has 15 amino acids. Trimming took 7 bases from V and 1 from J; bases not matched to a gene: 7. This CDR3 is CASKGPGQGSYEQYF. In DNA form, the CDR3 reads TGTGCCAGCAAGGGGCCGGGACAGGGGTCCTACGAGCAGTACTTC.

This clonotype has a handful of counts. V and J are TRBV3-1 and TRBJ2-7; D assignment may be TRBD1 or TRBD2 (5 bases each). With 4 bases removed from V and 5 bases from J, the gap between germline ends came to 12 bases. CDR3 size: 13 residues. The V gene's germline CDR1 is LGHDT and CDR2 YNNKEL (reference sequence). As DNA, the CDR3 is TGTGCCAGCAGCCCCGTCCTGGGGGACGAGCAGTACTTC. Its translation: CASSPVLGDEQYF.

This clonotype was seen more than once but under ten times. The chain carries TRBV7-2 and TRBJ2-7, with 10 bases matching TRBD1. CDR1 and CDR2 from the germline V gene are SGHTA and FQGNSA. CDR3 size: 14 residues. Trimming removed 5 bases from V and 4 bases from J; junction bases left unmatched: 5. The CDR3 protein is CASSRGTGEYEQYF. The CDR3 DNA reads TGTGCCAGCAGCAGAGGGACAGGGGAATACGAGCAGTACTTC.

Regarding this clonotype: The junction shows a germline mismatch at one end, possibly a read error. The V call is TRBV27, the J call TRBJ2-2, with D maybe TRBD1 (5 bases). CDR3 size: 14 residues. Germline V lookup: CDR1 MNHEY, CDR2 SMNVEV (reference sequence). The CDR3 is CASSLSRVTGELFF. The CDR3 bases are TGTGCCAGCAGTCTATCCAGGGTGACCGGGGAGCTGTTTTTT.

The rearrangement links TRBV5-1 to TRBJ1-2; D not certain. Looked up from germline, CDR1 is SGHRS and CDR2 is YFSETQ. V shed 0 bases and J shed 2 bases, with 11 bases lying between them. This CDR3 has 15 amino acids. The chain's CDR3 is CASSLGSSLNYGYTF. The CDR3 region has the DNA TGCGCCAGCAGCTTGGGTTCCAGTCTCAACTATGGCTACACCTTC.

The V call is TRBV11-1, the J call TRBJ1-1, with 12 bases identical to TRBD1. The V gene end was trimmed by 3 bases and the J gene end by 4 bases; junction bases not matched to a gene: 3. The CDR3 loop spans 15 amino acids. From germline, CDR1 is SGHAT and CDR2 FQDESV (reference sequence). DNA for the CDR3: TGTGCCAGCAGCTTGGGACAGGGGGCGACCACTGAAGCTTTCTTT. Translated, it gives CASSLGQGATTEAFF. Based on the CDR3 plus reference TRBV11-1 and TRBJ1-1, the full variable domain is EAEVAQSPRYKITEKSQAVAFWCDPISGHATLYWYRQILGQGPELLVQFQDESVVDDSQLPKDRFSAERLKGVDSTLKIQPAELGDSAMYLCASSLGQGATTEAFFGQGTRLTVV.

The table lists this clonotype with a few counts. The chain joins TRBV9 to TRBJ1-2; maybe TRBD1 (6 bases). V dropped 0 bases and J dropped 2 bases, with 11 bases sitting between them. The germline CDR1 and CDR2 sequences are SGDLS and YYNGEE. The CDR3 spans 15 residues. The CDR3 sequence: CASSVGRGENYGYTF. The CDR3 region has the DNA TGTGCCAGCAGCGTAGGCAGGGGAGAGAACTATGGCTACACCTTC.